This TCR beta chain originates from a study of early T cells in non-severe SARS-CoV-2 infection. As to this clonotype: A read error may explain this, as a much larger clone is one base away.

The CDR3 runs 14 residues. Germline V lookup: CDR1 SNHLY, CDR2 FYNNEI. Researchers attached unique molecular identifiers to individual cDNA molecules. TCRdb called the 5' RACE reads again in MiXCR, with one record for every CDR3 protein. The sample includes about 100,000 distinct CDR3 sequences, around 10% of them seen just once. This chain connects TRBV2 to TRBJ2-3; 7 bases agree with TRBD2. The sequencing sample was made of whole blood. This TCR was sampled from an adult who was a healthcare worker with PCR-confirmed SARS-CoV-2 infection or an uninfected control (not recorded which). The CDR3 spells CASSVPSGTDTKYF. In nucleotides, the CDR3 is TGTGCCAGCAGTGTTCCTAGCGGCACAGATACGAAGTATTTT.